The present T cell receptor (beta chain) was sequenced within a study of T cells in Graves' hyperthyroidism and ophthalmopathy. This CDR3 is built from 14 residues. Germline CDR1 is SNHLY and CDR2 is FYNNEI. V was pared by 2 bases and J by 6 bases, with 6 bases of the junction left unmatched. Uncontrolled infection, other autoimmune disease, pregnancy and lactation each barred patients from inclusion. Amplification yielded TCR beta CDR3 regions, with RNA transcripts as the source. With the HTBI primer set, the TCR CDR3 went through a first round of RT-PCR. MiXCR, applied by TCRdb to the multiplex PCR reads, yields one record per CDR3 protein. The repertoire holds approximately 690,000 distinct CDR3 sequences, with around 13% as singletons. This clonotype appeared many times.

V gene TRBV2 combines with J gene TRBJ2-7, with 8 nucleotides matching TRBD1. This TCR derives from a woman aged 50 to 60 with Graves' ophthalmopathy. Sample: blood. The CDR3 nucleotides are TGTGCCAGCAGTGAACAGGGGGCCAACTGCGAGCAGTACTTC. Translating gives CASSEQGANCEQYF. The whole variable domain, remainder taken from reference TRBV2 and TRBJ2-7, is EPEVTQTPSHQVTQMGQEVILRCVPISNHLYFYWYRQILGQKVEFLVSFYNNEISEKSEIFDDQFSVERPDGSNFTLKIRSTKLEDSAMYFCASSEQGANCEQYFGPGTRLTVT.